This T cell receptor beta chain emerged from a study of T cell responses to AZD1222 COVID-19 vaccine (dated by TCRdb to the early 2020s). Some background on the complete study: TCR sequencing covered 233 trial participants: 200 to 220 given two doses of AZD1222 and 26 given two doses of MenACWY control vaccine. Enrollment into the trials was organized by age into subgroups of 18-55, 56-69 and 70-plus years, and those subgroups contained roughly 150, 30 and 60 TCR-sequenced participants, respectively. Study-level results and caveats: Spike-specific TCR breadth and depth rose significantly after two AZD1222 doses compared with day 0 and with MenACWY recipients. In the small 56-69-year group, the increase in depth fell short of significance, most likely because of low power. Because no samples from the day 14 peak response were available, repertoires could be characterized only after the peak T cell response. Epitopes outside the regions mutated in the B.1.351 and B.1.1.7 variants were reportedly recognized by nearly half of the unique spike-specific TCRs. Vaccine-associated CD4 TCRs spanned the whole spike protein, with dominant responses in regions 160-218 and 743-854. Conclusions about previously exposed vaccinees are limited because only six or seven AZD1222 recipients were SARS-CoV-2 seropositive at baseline. Participants were mostly white British, with more females than males. The authors suggested clonal diversity may have been underestimated.

The CDR3 regions of human TCRbeta chains were analyzed by immunosequencing. Turning to the authors' computational methods: TCRs in the repertoires were matched against a reference library of SARS-CoV-2-specific TCRs that had been generated with the MIRA antigen-specificity platform. Breadth meant the fraction of unique TCRs that were SARS-CoV-2-associated, whereas depth meant the fraction of total T cells that were SARS-CoV-2-associated. Using the MIRA data, each spike-specific TCR was assigned both to the spike region to which the TCR was reactive and to a CD4 or CD8 class. Log10-transformed breadth and depth values were compared by one-way ANOVA with Sidak's multiple comparisons tests. TCRdb took over this immuneACCESS table, retaining in-frame rearrangements with V and J assigned. Such tables are incomplete; in checked studies, under half of the missing clones stem from an unresolved V gene, and the remainder is unexplained. D and trimming were read from the DNA, whereas the V and J calls and clone size are those reported in that table. Across this sample there are 58,000 or so clones, with less than 90% seen only once. 6% to 7.5% of the sample rests with the top ten.

Spanning cysteine to phenylalanine, the CDR3 consists of 14 amino acids. Just CDR3 DNA is preserved here, 42 bases in frame from base 1. At the junction V is shortened by 2 bases and J by 6 bases, with 13 bases in between. As encoded in the germline V gene, CDR1 is SGHNT while CDR2 is YENEEA. Per the publication, the time point label means: about 28 days (+/-7) after the second vaccine dose. AZD1222 recipients whose second dose came at about 4 weeks and those whose second dose came at about 12 weeks were combined into one group, since spike-specific TCR depth and breadth did not differ between the two schedules. The vaccinee samples were drawn from two UK trials, COV001 and COV002, one of which was a single-blind randomized controlled phase 2/3 trial testing AZD1222 (ChAdOx1 nCoV-19) in healthy adults. Trial participant PBMC samples were collected at day 0 and day 28 after the second dose for TCRbeta chain sequencing.

Details on this clone: Its target antigen remains unknown. Per-base qualities were not stored, and no clone one base away is much larger.

The input for sequencing was peripheral blood, taken 28 days after the second AZD1222 dose. The sequence joins TRBV11-3 to TRBJ1-1; there is no confident call for the D gene. The clonotype originates from an adult who received the AZD1222 COVID-19 vaccine. DNA sequence: TGTGCCAGCAGCTTACAAGGAGAAGGGTCTGAAGCTTTCTTT. Its protein reads: CASSLQGEGSEAFF.